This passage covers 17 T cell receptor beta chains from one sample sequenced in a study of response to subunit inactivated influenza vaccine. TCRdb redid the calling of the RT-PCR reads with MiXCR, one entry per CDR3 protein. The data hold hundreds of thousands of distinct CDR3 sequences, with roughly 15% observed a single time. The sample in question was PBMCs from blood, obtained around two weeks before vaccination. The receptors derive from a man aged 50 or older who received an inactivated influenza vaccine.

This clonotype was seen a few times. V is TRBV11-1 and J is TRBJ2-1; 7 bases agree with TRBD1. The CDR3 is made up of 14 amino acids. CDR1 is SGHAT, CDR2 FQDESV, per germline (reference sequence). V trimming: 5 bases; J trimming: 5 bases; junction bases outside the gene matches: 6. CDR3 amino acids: CASSSRDRNNEQFF. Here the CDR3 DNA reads TGTGCCAGCAGCAGCCGGGACAGAAACAATGAGCAGTTCTTC.

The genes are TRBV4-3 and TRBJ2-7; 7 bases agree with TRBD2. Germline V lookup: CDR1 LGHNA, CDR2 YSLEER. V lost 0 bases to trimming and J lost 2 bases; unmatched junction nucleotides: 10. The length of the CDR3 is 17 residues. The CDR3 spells CASSQDRSGGWTYEQYF. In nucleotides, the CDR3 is TGCGCCAGCAGCCAAGATCGATCCGGGGGGTGGACCTACGAGCAGTACTTC.

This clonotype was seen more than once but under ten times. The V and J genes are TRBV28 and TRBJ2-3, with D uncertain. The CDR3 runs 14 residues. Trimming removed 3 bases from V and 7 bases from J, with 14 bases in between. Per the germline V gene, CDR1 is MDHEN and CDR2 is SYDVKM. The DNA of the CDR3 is TGTGCCAGCAGTTTGGCAATTGGCAGAAATACGCAGTATTTT. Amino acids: CASSLAIGRNTQYF.

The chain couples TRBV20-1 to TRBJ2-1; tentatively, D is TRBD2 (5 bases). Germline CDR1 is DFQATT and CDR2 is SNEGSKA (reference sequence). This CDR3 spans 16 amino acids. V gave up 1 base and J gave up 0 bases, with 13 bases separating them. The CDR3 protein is CSARAAGGSSYNEQFF. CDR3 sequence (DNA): TGCAGTGCTAGAGCCGCGGGTGGTAGCTCCTACAATGAGCAGTTCTTC.

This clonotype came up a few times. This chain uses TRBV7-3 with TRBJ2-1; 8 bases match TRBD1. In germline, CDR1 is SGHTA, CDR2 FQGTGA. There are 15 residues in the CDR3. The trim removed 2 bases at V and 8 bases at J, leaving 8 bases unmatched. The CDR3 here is CASSLGQGAHHEQFF. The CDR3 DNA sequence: TGTGCCAGCAGCTTAGGCCAGGGGGCGCATCATGAGCAGTTCTTC. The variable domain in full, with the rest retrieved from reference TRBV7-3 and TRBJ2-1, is GAGVSQTPSNKVTEKGKYVELRCDPISGHTALYWYRQSLGQGPEFLIYFQGTGAADDSGLPNDRFFAVRPEGSVSTLKIQRTERGDSAVYLCASSLGQGAHHEQFFGPGTRLTVL.

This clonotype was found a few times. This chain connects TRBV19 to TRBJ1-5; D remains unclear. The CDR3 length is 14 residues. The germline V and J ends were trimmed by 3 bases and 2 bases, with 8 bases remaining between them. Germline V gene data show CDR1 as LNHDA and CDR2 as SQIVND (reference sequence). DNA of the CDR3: TGTGCCAGTAGTATTCGGGAGGGCAATCAGCCCCAGCATTTT. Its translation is CASSIREGNQPQHF.

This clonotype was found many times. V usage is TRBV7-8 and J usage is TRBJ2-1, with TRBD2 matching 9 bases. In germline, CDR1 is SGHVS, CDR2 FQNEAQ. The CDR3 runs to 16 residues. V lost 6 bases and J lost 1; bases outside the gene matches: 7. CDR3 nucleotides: TGTGCCAGCAGTAATATAGCGGGAGCTTCCTACAATGAGCAGTTCTTC. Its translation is CASSNIAGASYNEQFF.

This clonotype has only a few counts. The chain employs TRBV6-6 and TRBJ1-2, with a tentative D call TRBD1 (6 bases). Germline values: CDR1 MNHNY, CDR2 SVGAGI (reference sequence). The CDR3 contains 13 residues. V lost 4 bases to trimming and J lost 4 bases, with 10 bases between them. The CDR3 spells CASSWDTGYGYTF. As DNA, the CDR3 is TGTGCCAGCAGTTGGGACACGGGCTATGGCTACACCTTC.

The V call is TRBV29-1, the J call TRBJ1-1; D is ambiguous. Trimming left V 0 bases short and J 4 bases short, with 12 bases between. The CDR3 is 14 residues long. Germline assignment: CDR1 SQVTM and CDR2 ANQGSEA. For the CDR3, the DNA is TGCAGCGTTGAAGAGGGTGAGGGCCCCACTGAAGCTTTCTTT. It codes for CSVEEGEGPTEAFF.

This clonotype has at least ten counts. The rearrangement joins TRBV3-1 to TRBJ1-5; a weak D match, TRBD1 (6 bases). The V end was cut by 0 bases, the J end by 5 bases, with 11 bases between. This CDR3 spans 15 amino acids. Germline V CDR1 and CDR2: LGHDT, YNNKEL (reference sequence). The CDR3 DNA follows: TGTGCCAGCAGCCAAGATTCACAGGGATATCAGCCCCAGCATTTT. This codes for CASSQDSQGYQPQHF.

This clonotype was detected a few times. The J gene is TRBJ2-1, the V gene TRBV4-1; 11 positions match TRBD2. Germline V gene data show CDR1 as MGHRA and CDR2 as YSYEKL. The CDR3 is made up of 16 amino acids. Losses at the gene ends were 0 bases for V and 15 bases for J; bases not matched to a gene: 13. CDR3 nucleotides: TGCGCCAGCAGCCAAGATAGCCCCGCTAGCGGGGGGCCCGTGTTCTTC. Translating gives CASSQDSPASGGPVFF.

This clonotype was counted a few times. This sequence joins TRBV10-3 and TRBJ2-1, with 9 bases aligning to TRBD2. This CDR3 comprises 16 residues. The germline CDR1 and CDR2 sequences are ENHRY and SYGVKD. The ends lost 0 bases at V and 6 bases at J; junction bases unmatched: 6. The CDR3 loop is CAISESLAGAPNEQFF. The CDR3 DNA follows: TGTGCCATCAGTGAGTCATTAGCGGGAGCTCCCAATGAGCAGTTCTTC.

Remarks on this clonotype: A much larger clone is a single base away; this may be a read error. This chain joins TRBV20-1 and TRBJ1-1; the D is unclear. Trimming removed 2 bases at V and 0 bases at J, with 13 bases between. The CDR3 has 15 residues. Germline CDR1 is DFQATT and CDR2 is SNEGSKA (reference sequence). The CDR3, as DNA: TGCAGTGCTAGAAACCAACAGTGCCTGAACACTGAAGCTTTCTTT. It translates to CSARNQQCLNTEAFF.

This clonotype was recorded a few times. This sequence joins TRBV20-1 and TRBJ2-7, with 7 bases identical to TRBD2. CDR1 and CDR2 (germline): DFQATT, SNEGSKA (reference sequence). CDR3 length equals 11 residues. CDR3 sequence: CTNPGGRGQYF. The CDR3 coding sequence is TGCACCAATCCGGGGGGTCGCGGGCAGTACTTC.

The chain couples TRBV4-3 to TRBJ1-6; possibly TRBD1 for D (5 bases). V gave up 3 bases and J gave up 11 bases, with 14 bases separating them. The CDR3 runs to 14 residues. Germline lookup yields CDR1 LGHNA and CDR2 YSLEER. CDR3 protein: CASSQNADSAPLHF. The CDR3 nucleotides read TGCGCCAGCAGCCAGAACGCTGACAGCGCACCCCTCCACTTT.

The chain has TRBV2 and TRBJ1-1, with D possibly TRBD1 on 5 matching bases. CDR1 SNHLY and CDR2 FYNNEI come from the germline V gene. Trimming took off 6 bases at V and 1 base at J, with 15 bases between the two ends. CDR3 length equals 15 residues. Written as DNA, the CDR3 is TGTGCCAGCAGGGGGGACGGGACCAAGAACACTGAAGCTTTCTTT. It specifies CASRGDGTKNTEAFF.

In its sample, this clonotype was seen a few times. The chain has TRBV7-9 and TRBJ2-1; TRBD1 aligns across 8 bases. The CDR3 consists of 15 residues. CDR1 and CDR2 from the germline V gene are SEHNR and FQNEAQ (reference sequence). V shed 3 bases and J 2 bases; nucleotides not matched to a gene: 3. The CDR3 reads CASSFDRGPYNEQFF. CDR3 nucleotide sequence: TGTGCCAGCAGCTTTGACAGGGGACCCTACAATGAGCAGTTCTTC.